What follows describes a single TCR beta chain. Using immunoSEQ multiplex PCR, the repertoire was profiled, and TCRdb retains in-frame clones only, with some absent. The sample shows tens of thousands of clones, 87% of them seen only once. The V end lost 0 bases, the J end lost 6 bases, and 10 bases lay between the germline ends. The germline V gene has CDR1 SNHLY and CDR2 FYNNEI. The CDR3 extends over 14 amino acids. The sample originates from a study of PD-L1 blockade in urothelial cancer. Time point denoted: pretreatment peripheral blood. The material sequenced was PBMCs, taken around atezolizumab (anti-PD-L1) treatment. The rearrangement joins TRBV2 to TRBJ2-3; D not certain. The clonotype originates from a woman aged 60-70 years with urothelial cancer. As DNA, the CDR3 is TGTGCCAGCAGTGAAGCGCGTCTGGAGGATACGCAGTATTTT. Translated: CASSEARLEDTQYF.